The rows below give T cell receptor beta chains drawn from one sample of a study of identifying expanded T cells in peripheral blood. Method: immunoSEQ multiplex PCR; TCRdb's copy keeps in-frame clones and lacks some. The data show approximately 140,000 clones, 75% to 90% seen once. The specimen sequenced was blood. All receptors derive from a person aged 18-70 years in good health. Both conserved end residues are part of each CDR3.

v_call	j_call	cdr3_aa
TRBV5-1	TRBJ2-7	CASSLGDRLAQYF
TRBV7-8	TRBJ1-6	CASSPSTGQGSPLHF
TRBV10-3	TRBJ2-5	CAIRGTGKYQETQYF
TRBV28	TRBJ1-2	CASSRQGIGYTF
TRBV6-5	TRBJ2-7	CASRRGALSSYEQYF
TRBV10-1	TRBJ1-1	CASSDRLTEAFF
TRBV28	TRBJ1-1	CASSLGVGVNTEAFF
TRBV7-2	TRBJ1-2	CASSPDHNYGYTF
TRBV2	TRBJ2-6	CASSGVAGANVLTF
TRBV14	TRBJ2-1	CASSLAGGSYNEQFF
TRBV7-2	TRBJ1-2	CASSLAHRVGDYGYTF
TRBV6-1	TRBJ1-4	CASSESREKLFF
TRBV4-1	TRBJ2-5	CASSQEGGRQETQYF
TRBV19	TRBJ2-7	CASSRDPTGYEQYF
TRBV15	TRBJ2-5	CATSRTGRETQYF
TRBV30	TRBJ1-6	CAWSGPGTGVGSPLHF
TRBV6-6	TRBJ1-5	CASSYRGGRGNQPQHF
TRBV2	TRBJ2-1	CASSPRGDSDEQFF
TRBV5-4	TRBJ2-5	CASSPINGLAGGGLGTQYF
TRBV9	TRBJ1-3	CASSVGSGSSGNTIYF
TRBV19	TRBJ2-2	CASSIQILNTGELFF
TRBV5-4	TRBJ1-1	CASSLGTGGNTEAFF
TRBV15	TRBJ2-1	CATSNYRGTYNEQFF
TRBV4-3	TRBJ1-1	CASSQVWAQDRAGMNTEAFF
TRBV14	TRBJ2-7	CASSHPDSYEQYF
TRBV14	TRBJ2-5	CASSPSQQETQYF
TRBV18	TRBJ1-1	CASSSRTGNTEAFF